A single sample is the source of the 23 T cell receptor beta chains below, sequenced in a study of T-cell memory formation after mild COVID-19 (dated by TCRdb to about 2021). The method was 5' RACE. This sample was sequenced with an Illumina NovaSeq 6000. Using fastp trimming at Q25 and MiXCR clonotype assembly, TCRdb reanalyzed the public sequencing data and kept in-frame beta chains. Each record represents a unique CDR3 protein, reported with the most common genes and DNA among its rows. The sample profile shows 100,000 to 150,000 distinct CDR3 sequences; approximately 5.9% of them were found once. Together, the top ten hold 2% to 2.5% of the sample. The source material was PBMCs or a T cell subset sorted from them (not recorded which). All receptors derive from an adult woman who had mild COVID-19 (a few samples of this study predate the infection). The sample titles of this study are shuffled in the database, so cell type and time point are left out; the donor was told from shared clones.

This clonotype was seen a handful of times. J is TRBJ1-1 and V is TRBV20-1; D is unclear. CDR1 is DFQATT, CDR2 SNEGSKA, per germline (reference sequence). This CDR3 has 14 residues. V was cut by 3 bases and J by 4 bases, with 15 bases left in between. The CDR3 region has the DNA TGCAGTGCTAGTAGGAAAGTGGGGATCACTGAAGCTTTCTTT. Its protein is CSASRKVGITEAFF.

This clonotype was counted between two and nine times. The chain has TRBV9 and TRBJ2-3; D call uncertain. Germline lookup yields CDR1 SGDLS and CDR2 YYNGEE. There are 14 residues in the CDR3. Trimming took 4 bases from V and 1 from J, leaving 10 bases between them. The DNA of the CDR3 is TGTGCCAGCAGCCCTCAAATCGGCACAGATACGCAGTATTTT. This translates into CASSPQIGTDTQYF.

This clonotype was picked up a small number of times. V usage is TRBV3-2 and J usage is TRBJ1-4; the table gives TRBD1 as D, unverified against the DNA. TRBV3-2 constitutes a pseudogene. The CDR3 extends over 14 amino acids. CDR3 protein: CASKEGADNEKLFF. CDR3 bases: TGTGCCAGCAAGGAGGGGGCAGATAATGAAAAACTGTTTTTT.

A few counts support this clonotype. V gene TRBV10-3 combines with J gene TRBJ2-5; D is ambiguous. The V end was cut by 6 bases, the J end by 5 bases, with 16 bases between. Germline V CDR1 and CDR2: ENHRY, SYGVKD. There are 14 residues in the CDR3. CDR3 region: CAIRAGIVKETQYF. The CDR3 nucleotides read TGTGCCATCAGAGCTGGGATCGTGAAGGAGACCCAGTACTTC.

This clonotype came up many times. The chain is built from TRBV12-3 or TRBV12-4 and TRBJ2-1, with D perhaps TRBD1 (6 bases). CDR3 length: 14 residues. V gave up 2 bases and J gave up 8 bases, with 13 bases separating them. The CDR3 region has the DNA TGTGCCAGCAGTTTAAACGCAGGGGTCGATGAGCAGTTCTTC. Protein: CASSLNAGVDEQFF.

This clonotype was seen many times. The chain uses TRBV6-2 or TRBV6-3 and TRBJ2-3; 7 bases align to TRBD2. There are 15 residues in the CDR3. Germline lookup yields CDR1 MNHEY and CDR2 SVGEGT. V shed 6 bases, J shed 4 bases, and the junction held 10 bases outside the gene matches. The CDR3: CASSRLAGGPDTQYF. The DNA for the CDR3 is TGTGCCAGCAGCCGACTAGCTGGGGGTCCAGATACGCAGTATTTT.

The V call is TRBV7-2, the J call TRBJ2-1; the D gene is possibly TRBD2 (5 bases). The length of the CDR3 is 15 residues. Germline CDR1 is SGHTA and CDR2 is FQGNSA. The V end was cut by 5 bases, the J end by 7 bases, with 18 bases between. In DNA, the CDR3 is TGTGCCAGCAGCCCCTCGAGGCTAGCCCAGAATGAGCAGTTCTTC. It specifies CASSPSRLAQNEQFF.

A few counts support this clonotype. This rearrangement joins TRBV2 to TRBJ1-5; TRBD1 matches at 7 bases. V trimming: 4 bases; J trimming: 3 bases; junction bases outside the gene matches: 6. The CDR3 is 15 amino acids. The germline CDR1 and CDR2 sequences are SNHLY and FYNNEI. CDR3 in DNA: TGTGCCAGCAGTGCTTGGCAGGGGGACAATCAGCCCCAGCATTTT. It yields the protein CASSAWQGDNQPQHF.

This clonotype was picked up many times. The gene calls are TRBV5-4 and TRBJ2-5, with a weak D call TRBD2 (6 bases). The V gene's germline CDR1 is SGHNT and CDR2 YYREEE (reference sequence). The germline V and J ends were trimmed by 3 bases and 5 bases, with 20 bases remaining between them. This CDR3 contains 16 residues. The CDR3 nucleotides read TGTGCCAGCAGCTCTGGGGGAGGACGGGGCGAGGAGACCCAGTACTTC. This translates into CASSSGGGRGEETQYF.

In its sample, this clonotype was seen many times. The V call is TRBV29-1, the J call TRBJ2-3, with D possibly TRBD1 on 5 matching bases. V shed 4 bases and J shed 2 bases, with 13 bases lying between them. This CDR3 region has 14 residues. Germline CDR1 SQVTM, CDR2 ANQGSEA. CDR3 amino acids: CSVVRGLHTDTQYF. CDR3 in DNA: TGCAGCGTTGTTAGGGGTCTGCACACAGATACGCAGTATTTT.

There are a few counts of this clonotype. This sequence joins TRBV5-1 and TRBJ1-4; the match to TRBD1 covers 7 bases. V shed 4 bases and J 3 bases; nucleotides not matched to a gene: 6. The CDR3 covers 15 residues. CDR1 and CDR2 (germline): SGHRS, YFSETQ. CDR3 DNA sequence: TGCGCCAGCAGCCTGAACAGGGGTTCTAATGAAAAACTGTTTTTT. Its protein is CASSLNRGSNEKLFF.

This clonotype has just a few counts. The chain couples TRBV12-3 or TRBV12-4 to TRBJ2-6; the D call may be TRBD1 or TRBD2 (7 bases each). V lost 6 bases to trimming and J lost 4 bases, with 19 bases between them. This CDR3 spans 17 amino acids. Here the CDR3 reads CASSGGKGAAGANVLTF. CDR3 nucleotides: TGTGCCAGCAGCGGGGGGAAGGGGGCCGCCGGGGCCAACGTCCTGACTTTC.

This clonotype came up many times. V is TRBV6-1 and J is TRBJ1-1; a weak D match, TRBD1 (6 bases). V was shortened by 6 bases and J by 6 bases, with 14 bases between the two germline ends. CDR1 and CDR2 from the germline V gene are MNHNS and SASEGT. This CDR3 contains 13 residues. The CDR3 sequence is CASRKQGSSEAFF. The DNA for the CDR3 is TGTGCCAGCAGAAAACAGGGATCCTCTGAAGCTTTCTTT.

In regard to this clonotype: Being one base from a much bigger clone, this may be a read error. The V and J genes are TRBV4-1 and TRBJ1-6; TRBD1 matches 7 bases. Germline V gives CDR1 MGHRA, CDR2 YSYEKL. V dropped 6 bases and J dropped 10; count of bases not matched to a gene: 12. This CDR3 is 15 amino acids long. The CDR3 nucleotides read TGCGCCAGCAGGGGGACAGTGGAGTTTGGATCACCCCTCCACTTT. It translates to CASRGTVEFGSPLHF.

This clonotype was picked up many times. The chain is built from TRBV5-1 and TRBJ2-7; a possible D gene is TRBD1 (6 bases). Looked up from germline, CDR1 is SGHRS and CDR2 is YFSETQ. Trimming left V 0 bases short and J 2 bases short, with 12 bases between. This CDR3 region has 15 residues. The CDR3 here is CASSLGQGSPYEQYF. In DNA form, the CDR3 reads TGCGCCAGCAGCTTGGGCCAGGGGTCCCCCTACGAGCAGTACTTC. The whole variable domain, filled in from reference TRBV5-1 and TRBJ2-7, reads KAGVTQTPRYLIKTRGQQVTLSCSPISGHRSVSWYQQTPGQGLQFLFEYFSETQRNKGNFPGRFSGRQFSNSRSEMNVSTLELGDSALYLCASSLGQGSPYEQYFGPGTRLTVT.

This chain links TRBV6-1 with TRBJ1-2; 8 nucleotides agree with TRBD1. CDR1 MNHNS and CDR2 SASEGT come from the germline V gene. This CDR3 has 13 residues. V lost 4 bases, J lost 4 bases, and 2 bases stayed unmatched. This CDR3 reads CASSGQGPYGYTF. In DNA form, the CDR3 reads TGTGCCAGCAGTGGACAGGGGCCCTATGGCTACACCTTC.

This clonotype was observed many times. The DNA of the CDR3 is TGTGCCAGCAGCGTAACTCCGGGGACCTACGAGCAGTACTTC. Translation gives CASSVTPGTYEQYF. J is TRBJ2-7 and V is TRBV9; D is perhaps TRBD2 (5 bases). Germline V gives CDR1 SGDLS, CDR2 YYNGEE. CDR3 length: 14 amino acids. V shed 1 base and J shed 2 bases, with 10 bases lying between them.

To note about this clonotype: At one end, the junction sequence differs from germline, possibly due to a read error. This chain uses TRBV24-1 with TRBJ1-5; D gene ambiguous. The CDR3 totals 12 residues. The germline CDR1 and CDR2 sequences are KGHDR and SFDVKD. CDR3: CAASDYTEPQHF. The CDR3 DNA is TGTGCCGCCAGTGATTACACGGAGCCCCAGCATTTT.

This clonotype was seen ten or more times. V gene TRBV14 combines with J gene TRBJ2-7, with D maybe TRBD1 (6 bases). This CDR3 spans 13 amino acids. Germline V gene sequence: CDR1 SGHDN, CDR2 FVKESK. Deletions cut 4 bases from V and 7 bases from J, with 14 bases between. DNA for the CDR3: TGTGCCAGCAGCCGTGACAGGTTTGGGGAGCAGTACTTC. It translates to CASSRDRFGEQYF.

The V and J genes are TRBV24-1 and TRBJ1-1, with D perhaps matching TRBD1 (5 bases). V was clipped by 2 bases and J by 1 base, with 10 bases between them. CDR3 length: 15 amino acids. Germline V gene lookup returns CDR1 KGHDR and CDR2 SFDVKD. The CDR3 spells CATSDSTVPNTEAFF. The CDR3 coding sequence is TGTGCCACCAGTGATTCGACAGTTCCGAACACTGAAGCTTTCTTT.

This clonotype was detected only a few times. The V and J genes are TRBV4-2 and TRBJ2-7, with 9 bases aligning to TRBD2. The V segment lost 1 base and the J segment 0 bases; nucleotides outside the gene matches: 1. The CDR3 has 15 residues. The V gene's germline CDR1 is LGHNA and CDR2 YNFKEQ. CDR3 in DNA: TGTGCCAGCAGCCAAGGTAGCGGGAGCTCCTACGAGCAGTACTTC. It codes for CASSQGSGSSYEQYF.

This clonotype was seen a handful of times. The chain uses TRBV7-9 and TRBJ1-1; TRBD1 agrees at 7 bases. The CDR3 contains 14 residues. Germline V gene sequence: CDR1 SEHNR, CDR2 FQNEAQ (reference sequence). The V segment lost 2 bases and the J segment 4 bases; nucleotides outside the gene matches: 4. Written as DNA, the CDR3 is TGTGCCAGCAGCTTAACCCCAGGGGGCACTGAAGCTTTCTTT. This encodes CASSLTPGGTEAFF. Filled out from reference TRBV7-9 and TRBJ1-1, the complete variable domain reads DTGVSQNPRHKITKRGQNVTFRCDPISEHNRLYWYRQTLGQGPEFLTYFQNEAQLEKSRLLSDRFSAERPKGSFSTLEIQRTEQGDSAMYLCASSLTPGGTEAFFGQGTRLTVV.

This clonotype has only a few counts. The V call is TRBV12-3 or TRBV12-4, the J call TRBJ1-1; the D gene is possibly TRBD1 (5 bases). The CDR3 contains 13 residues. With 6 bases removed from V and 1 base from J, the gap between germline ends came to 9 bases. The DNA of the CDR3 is TGTGCCAGCAGGGCCAGGGAGAACACTGAAGCTTTCTTT. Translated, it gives CASRARENTEAFF.